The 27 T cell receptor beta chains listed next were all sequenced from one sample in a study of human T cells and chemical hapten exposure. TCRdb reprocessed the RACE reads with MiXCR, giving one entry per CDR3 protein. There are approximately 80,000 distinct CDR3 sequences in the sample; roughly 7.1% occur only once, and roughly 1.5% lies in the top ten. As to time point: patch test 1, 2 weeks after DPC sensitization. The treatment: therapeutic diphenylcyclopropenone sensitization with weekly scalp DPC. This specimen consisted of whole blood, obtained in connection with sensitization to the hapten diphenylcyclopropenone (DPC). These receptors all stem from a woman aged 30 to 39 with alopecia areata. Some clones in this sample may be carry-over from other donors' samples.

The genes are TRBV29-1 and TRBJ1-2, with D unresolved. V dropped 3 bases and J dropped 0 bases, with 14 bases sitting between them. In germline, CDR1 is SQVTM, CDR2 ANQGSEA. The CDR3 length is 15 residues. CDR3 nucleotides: TGCAGCGTTGATAACAAGGAGGCCTCTAACTATGGCTACACCTTC. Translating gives CSVDNKEASNYGYTF.

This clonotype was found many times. Here the CDR3 reads CASSLYRGDYEQYF. The CDR3 DNA is TGTGCCAGCAGTTTATACAGGGGGGACTACGAGCAGTACTTC. The chain recombines TRBV12-3 or TRBV12-4 with TRBJ2-7; TRBD1 matches 8 bases. CDR3 length equals 14 residues. V lost 2 bases and J lost 3; bases outside the gene matches: 3.

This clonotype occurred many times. The DNA of the CDR3 is TGTGCCAGCAGCTTAACTCGACAGGGCGCGGGCCCCGGAAACATTCAGTACTTC. Protein product: CASSLTRQGAGPGNIQYF. The chain employs TRBV7-6 and TRBJ2-4; 7 nucleotides align to TRBD1. Germline CDR1 and CDR2: SGHVS and FNYEAQ. V trimming: 2 bases; J trimming: 6 bases; junction bases outside the gene matches: 16. The CDR3 has 18 amino acids.

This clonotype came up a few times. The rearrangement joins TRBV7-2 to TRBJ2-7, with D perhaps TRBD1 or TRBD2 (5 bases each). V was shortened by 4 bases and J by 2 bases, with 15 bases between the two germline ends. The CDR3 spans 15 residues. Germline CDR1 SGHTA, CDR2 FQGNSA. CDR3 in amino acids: CASSSTGAGPYEQYF. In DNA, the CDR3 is TGTGCCAGCAGCTCCACCGGGGCGGGTCCCTACGAGCAGTACTTC.

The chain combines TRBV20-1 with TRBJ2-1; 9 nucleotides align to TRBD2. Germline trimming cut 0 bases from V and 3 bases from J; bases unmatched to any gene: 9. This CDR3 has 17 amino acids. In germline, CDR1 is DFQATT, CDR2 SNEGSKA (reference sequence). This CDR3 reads CSAREGLAGTLYNEQFF. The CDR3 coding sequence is TGCAGTGCTAGAGAGGGCCTAGCGGGGACGCTCTACAATGAGCAGTTCTTC.

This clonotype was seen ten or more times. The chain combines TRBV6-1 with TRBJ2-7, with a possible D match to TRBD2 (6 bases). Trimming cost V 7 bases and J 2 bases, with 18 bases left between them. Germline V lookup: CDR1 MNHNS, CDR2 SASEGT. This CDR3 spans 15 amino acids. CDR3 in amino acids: CASTRGGTAAYEQYF. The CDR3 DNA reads TGTGCCAGCACTCGAGGCGGGACCGCCGCCTACGAGCAGTACTTC.

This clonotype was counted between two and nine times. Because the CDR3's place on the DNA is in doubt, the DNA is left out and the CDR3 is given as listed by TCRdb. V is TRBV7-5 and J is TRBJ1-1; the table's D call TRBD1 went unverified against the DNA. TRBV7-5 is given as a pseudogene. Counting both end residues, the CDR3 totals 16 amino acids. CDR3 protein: CISVPEASRDDTEAFF.

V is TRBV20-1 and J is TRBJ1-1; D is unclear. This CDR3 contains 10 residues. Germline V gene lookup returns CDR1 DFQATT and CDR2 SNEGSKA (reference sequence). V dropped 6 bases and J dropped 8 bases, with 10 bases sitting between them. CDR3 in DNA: TGCAGTGCAAGGCCCAAGGAAGCTTTCTTT. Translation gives CSARPKEAFF.

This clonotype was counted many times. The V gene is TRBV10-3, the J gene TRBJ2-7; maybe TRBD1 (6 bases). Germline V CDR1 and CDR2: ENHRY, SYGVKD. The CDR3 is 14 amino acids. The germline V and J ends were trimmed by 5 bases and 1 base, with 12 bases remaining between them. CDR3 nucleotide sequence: TGTGCCATCAGTCACCGGGACATTTCCTACGAGCAGTACTTC. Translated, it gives CAISHRDISYEQYF.

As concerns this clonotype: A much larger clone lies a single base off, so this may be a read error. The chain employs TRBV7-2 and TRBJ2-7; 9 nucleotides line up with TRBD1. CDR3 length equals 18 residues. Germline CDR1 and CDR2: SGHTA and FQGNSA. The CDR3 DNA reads TGTGCCAGCAGCTACCGCTCCCCCGGACAGGGGTCTTCCTACAAGCAGTACTTC. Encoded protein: CASSYRSPGQGSSYKQYF. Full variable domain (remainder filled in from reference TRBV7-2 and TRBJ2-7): GAGVSQSPSNKVTEKGKDVELRCDPISGHTALYWYRQSLGQGLEFLIYFQGNSAPDKSGLPSDRFSAERTGGSVSTLTIQRTQQEDSAVYLCASSYRSPGQGSSYKQYFGPGTRLTVT.

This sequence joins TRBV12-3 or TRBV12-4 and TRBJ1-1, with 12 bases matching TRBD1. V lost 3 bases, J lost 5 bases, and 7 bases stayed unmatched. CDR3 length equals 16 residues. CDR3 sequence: CASSFEGTGGRTEAFF. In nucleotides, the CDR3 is TGTGCCAGCAGTTTTGAGGGGACAGGGGGCAGGACTGAAGCTTTCTTT.

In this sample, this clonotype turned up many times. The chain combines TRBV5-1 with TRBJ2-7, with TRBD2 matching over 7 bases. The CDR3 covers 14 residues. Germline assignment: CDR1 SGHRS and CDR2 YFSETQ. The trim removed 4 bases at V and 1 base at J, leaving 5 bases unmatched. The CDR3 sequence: CASSAGDVSYEQYF. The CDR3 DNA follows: TGCGCCAGCAGCGCGGGGGACGTTTCCTACGAGCAGTACTTC.

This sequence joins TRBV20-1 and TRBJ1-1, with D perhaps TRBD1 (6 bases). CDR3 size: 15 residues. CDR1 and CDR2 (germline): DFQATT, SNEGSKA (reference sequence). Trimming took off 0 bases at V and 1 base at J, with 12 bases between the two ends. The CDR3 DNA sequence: TGCAGTGCTAGAGATCCGACAGGAGGGAACACTGAAGCTTTCTTT. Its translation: CSARDPTGGNTEAFF.

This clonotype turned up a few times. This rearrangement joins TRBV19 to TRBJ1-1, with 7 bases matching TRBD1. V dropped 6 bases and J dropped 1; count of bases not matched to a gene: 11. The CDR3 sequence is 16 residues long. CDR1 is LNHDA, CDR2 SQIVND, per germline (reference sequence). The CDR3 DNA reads TGTGCCAGTAGCCAAACAAAAGACAGGGCGAACACTGAAGCTTTCTTT. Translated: CASSQTKDRANTEAFF.

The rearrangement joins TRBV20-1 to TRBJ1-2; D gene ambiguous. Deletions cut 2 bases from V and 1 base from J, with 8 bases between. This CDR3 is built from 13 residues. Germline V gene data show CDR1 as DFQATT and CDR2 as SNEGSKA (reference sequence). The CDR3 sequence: CSARQLVNYGYTF. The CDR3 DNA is TGCAGTGCTAGACAGCTAGTTAACTATGGCTACACCTTC.

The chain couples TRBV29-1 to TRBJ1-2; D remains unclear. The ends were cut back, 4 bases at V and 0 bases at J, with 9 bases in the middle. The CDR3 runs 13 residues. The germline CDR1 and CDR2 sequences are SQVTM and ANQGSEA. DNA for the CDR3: TGCAGCGTTGTTGGGGAAGCTAACTATGGCTACACCTTC. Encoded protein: CSVVGEANYGYTF.

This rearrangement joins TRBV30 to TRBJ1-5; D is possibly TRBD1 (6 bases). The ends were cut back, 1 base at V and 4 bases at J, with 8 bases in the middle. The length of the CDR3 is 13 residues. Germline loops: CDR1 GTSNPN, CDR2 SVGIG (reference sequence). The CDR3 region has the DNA TGTGCCTGGAGTGCAACAGGGAATCAGCCCCAGCATTTT. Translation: CAWSATGNQPQHF.

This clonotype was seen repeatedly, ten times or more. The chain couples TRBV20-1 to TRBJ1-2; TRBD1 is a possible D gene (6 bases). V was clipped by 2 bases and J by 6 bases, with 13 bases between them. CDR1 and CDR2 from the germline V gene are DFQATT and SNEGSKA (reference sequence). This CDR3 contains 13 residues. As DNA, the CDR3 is TGCAGTGCTAGAAAAGGGGGGGGTCATGGCTACACCTTC. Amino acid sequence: CSARKGGGHGYTF.

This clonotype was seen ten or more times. Here the CDR3 reads CASSRSDLNYGYTF. CDR3 nucleotides: TGTGCCAGCAGCCGCTCGGATCTTAACTATGGCTACACCTTC. V and J are TRBV3-1 and TRBJ1-2; D is ambiguous. CDR3 length: 14 amino acids. Germline CDR1 LGHDT, CDR2 YNNKEL (reference sequence). The germline V and J ends were trimmed by 4 bases and 1 base, with 10 bases remaining between them.

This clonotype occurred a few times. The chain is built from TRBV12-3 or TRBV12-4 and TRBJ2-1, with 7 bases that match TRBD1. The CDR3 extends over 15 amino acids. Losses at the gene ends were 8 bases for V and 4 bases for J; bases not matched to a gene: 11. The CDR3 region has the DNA TGTGCCAGCGGATCAGGGACAGCGAATTACAATGAGCAGTTCTTC. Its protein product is CASGSGTANYNEQFF.

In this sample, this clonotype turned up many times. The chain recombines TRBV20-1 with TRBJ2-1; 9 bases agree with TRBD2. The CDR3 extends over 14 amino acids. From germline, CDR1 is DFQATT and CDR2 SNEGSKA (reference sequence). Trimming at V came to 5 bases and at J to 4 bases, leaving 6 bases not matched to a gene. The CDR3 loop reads CSALSGGSYNEQFF. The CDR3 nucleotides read TGCAGTGCTCTAAGCGGGGGGTCGTACAATGAGCAGTTCTTC.

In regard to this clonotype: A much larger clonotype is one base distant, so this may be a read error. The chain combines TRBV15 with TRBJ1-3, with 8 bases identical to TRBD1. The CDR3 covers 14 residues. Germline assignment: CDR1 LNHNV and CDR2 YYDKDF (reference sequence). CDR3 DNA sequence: TGTGCCATCAGCAGAAGGACAGGGTTGAACACCATATATTTT. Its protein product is CAISRRTGLNTIYF. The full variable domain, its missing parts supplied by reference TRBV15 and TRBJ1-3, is DAMVIQNPRYQVTQFGKPVTLSCSQTLNHNVMYWYQQKSSQAPKLLFHYYDKDFNNEADTPDNFQSRRPNTSFCFLDIRSPGLGDTAMYLCAISRRTGLNTIYFGEGSWLTVV.

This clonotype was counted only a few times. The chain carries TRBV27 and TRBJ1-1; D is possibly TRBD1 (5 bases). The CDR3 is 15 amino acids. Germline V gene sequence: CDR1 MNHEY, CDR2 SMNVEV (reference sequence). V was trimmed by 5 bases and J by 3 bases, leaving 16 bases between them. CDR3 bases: TGTGCCAGCAGTCCTGGGACCACCAGGGACACTGAAGCTTTCTTT. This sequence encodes CASSPGTTRDTEAFF.

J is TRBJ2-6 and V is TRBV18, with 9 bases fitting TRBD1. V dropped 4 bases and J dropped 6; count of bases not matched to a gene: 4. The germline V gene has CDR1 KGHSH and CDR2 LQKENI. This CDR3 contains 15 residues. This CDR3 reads CASSLGQGKANVLTF. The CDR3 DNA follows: TGTGCCAGCTCACTGGGACAGGGAAAGGCCAACGTCCTGACTTTC.

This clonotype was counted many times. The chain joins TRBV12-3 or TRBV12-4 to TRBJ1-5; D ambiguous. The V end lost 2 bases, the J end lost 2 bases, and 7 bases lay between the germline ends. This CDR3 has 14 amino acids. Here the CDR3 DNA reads TGTGCCAGCAGTTTATATGGAGGCAATCAGCCCCAGCATTTT. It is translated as CASSLYGGNQPQHF.

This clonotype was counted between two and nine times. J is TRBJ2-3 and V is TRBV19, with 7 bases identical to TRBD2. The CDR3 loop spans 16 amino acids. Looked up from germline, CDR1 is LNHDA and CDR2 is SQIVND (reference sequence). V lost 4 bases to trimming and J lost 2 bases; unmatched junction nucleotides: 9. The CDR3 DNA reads TGTGCCAGTAGTAGCCCCCGGCGGGAGAACACAGATACGCAGTATTTT. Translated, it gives CASSSPRRENTDTQYF.

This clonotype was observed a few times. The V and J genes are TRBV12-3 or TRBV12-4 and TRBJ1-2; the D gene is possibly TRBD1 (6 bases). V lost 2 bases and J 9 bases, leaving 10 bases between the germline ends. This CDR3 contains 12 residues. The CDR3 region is CASSLRGRSYTF. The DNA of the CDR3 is TGTGCCAGCAGTTTAAGGGGGAGAAGCTACACCTTC.